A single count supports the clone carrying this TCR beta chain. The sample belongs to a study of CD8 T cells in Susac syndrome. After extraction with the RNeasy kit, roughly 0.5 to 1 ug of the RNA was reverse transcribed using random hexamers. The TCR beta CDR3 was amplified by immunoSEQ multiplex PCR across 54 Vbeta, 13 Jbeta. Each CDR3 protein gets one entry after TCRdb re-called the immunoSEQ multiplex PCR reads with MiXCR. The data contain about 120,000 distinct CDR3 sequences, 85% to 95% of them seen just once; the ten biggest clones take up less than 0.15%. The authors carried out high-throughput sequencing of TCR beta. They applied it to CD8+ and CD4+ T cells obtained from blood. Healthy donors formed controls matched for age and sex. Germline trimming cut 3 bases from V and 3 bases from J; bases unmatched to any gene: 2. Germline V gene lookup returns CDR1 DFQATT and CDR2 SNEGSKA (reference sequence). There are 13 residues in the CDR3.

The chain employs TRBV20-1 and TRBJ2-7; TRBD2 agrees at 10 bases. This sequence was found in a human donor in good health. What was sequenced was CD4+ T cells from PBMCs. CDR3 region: CSASGTSDYEQYF. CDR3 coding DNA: TGCAGTGCTAGTGGGACTAGCGACTACGAGCAGTACTTC.